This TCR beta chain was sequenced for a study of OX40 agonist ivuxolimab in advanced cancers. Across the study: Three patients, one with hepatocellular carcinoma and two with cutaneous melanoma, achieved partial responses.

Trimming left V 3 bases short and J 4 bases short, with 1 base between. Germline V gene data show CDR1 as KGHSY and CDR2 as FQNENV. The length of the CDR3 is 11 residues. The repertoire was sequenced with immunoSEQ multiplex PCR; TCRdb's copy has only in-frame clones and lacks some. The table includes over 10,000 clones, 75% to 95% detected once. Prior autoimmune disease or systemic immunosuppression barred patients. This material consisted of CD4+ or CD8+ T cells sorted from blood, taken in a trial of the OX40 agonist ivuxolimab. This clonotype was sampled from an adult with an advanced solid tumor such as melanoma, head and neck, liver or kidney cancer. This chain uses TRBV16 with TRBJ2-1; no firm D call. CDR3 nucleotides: TGTGCCAGCAGCCAGTACAATGAGCAGTTCTTC. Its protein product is CASSQYNEQFF. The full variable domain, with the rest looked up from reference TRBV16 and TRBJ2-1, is GEEVAQTPKHLVRGEGQKAKLYCAPIKGHSYVFWYQQVLKNEFKFLISFQNENVFDETGMPKERFSAKCLPNSPCSLEIQATKLEDSAVYFCASSQYNEQFFGPGTRLTVL.